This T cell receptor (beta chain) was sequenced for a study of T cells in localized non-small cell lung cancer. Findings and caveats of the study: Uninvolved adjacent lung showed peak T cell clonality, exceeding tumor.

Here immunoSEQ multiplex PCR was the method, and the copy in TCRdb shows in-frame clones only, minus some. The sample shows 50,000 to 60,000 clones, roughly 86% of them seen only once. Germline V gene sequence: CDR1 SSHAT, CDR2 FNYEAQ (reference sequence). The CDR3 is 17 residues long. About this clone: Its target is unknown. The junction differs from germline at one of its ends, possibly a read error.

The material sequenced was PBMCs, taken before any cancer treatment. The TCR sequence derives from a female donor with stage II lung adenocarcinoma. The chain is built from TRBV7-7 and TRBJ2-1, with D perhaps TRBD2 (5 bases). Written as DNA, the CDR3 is TGTGCTAGCAGCTTAGCGCTGAGCCTAGGAGTCTACAATGAGCAGTTCTTC. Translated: CASSLALSLGVYNEQFF.